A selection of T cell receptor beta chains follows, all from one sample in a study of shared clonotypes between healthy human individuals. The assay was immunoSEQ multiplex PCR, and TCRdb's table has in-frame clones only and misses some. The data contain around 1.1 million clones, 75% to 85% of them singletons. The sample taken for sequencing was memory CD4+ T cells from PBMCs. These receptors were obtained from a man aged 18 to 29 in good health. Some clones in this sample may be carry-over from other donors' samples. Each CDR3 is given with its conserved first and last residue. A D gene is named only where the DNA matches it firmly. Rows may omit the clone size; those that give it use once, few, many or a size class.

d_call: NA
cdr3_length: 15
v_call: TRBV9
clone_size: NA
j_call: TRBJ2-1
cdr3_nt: TGTGCCAGCAGCGCTGGGGACACGGCCTACAATGAGCAGTTCTTC
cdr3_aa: CASSAGDTAYNEQFF

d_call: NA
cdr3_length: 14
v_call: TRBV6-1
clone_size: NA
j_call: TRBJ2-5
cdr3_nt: TGTGCCAGCAGTGACAGGAGAGGGGAAGAGACCCAGTACTTC
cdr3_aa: CASSDRRGEETQYF

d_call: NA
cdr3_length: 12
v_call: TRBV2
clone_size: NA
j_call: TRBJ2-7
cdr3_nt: TGTGCCAGCAGGGAGGGTTACTACGAGCAGTACTTC
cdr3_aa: CASREGYYEQYF

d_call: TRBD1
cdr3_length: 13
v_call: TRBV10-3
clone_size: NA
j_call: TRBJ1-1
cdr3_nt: TGTGCCATCAAGACAGGGTCGGGCACTGAAGCTTTCTTT
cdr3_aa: CAIKTGSGTEAFF

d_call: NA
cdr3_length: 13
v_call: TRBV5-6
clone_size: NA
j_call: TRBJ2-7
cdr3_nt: TGTGCCAGCAGCTTGCAGTTCGTCCACGAGCAGTACTTC
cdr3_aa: CASSLQFVHEQYF

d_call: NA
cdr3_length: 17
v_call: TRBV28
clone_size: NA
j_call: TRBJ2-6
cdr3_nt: TGTGCCAGCAGTTTGCGGGGACAGAGCTCTGGGGCCAACGTCCTGACTTTC
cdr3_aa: CASSLRGQSSGANVLTF

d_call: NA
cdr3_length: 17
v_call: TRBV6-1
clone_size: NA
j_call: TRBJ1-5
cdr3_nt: TGTGCCAGCAGTGCCGGCCGGACACTCTCTAACCATCAGCCCCAGCATTTT
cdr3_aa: CASSAGRTLSNHQPQHF

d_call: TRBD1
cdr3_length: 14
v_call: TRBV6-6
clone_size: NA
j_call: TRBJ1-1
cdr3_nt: TGTGCCAGCAGCTACGGGACAGTGAACACTGAAGCTTTCTTT
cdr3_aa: CASSYGTVNTEAFF

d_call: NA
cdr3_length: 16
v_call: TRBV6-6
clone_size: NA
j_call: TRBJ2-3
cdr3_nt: TGTGCCAGCAGTTTAGGGGGGGCGGATCCCACAGATACGCAGTATTTT
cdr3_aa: CASSLGGADPTDTQYF

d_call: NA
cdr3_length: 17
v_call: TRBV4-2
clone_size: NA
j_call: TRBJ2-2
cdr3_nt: TGTGCCAGCAGCCCAGATCAAAATACTCGAGTCACCGGGGAGCTGTTTTTT
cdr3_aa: CASSPDQNTRVTGELFF

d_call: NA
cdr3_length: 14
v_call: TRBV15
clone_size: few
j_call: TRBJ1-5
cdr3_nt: TGTGCCACCAGCCCCCGGATTAGCAATCAGCCCCAGCATTTT
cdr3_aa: CATSPRISNQPQHF

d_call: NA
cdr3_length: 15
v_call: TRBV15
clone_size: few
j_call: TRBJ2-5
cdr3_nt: TGTGCCACCAGCAGAGCCGGTAATCAGGAGGAGACCCAGTACTTC
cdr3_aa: CATSRAGNQEETQYF

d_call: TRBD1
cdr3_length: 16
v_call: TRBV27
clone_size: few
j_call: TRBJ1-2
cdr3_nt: TGTGCCAGCAGCTCGGACAGGGTAGGATCGGGCTATGGCTACACCTTC
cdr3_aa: CASSSDRVGSGYGYTF